These 13 T cell receptor beta chains were sequenced from one sample in a study of graft-versus-host responses after intestinal transplantation. Assay: immunoSEQ multiplex PCR; the TCRdb copy retains only in-frame clones and omits some. The sample gives roughly 25,000 clones, just over 90% of which show up once; around 0.57% is in the top ten. The starting material was PBMCs, obtained 18 days after transplant. The receptors were gathered from a human patient who received an intestinal transplant, so some T cells may come from the graft donor.

J is TRBJ2-1 and V is TRBV11-2; no firm D call. Germline V CDR1 and CDR2: SGHAT, FQNNGV. The length of the CDR3 is 15 residues. V lost 5 bases and J 0 bases, leaving 11 bases between the germline ends. The CDR3 DNA follows: TGTGCCAGCAGCCCCCTAATCACCTCCTACAATGAGCAGTTCTTC. This sequence encodes CASSPLITSYNEQFF.

The chain has TRBV4-1 and TRBJ1-6; no definite D call. The CDR3 is 13 residues long. V dropped 0 bases and J dropped 8 bases, with 5 bases sitting between them. Germline values: CDR1 MGHRA, CDR2 YSYEKL. The CDR3 DNA reads TGCGCCAGCAGCCAAGATCCTGATTCACCCCTCCACTTT. It specifies CASSQDPDSPLHF.

This chain joins TRBV7-2 and TRBJ1-2; D is ambiguous. The CDR3 is 12 residues long. Trimming pared 2 bases from V and 8 bases from J, leaving 9 bases between. Germline loops: CDR1 SGHTA, CDR2 FQGNSA. The CDR3 DNA reads TGTGCCAGCAGCTTAAATCCGCAGGGCTACACCTTC. Amino acid sequence: CASSLNPQGYTF.

The rearrangement uses TRBV29-1 and TRBJ1-2; D is ambiguous. CDR1 is SQVTM, CDR2 ANQGSEA, per germline. V gave up 3 bases and J gave up 6 bases, with 5 bases separating them. The CDR3 sequence is 10 residues long. The CDR3: CSVDEDGYTF. The CDR3 DNA follows: TGCAGCGTTGACGAAGATGGCTACACCTTC.

The V and J genes are TRBV19 and TRBJ1-1, with a tentative D call TRBD1 (6 bases). Germline CDR1 LNHDA, CDR2 SQIVND (reference sequence). CDR3 length equals 11 residues. Trimming took off 10 bases at V and 5 bases at J, with 11 bases between the two ends. The CDR3 DNA reads TGTGCCATCATACAGGGAACTGAAGCTTTCTTT. Residues: CAIIQGTEAFF.

The genes are TRBV13 and TRBJ2-3, with 7 bases lining up with TRBD1. J gave up 0 bases and V 3 bases, and 3 bases lay outside the gene matches. CDR1 is PRHDT, CDR2 FYEKMQ, per germline (reference sequence). The CDR3 extends over 15 amino acids. The CDR3 spells CASSFPGQSTDTQYF. The CDR3 region has the DNA TGTGCCAGCAGCTTCCCGGGACAGAGCACAGATACGCAGTATTTT.

V gene TRBV7-6 combines with J gene TRBJ2-1; TRBD2 matches 14 bases. The CDR3 is 19 residues long. CDR1 and CDR2 (germline): SGHVS, FNYEAQ. Germline trimming cut 1 base from V and 0 bases from J; bases unmatched to any gene: 5. In nucleotides, the CDR3 is TGTGCCAGCAGCTTAGAGGGACTAGCGGGGGTGATCTCCTACAATGAGCAGTTCTTC. Translating gives CASSLEGLAGVISYNEQFF. The whole variable domain, filled in from reference TRBV7-6 and TRBJ2-1, reads GAGVSQSPRYKVTKRGQDVALRCDPISGHVSLYWYRQALGQGPEFLTYFNYEAQQDKSGLPNDRFSAERPEGSISTLTIQRTEQRDSAMYRCASSLEGLAGVISYNEQFFGPGTRLTVL.

CDR3 amino acids: CASSDGGTHTGELFF. Written as DNA, the CDR3 is TGTGCCAGCAGCGACGGAGGGACTCACACCGGGGAGCTGTTTTTT. This sequence joins TRBV9 and TRBJ2-2, with D maybe TRBD2 (6 bases). V gave up 3 bases and J gave up 3 bases, with 12 bases separating them. This CDR3 comprises 15 residues. The germline CDR1 and CDR2 sequences are SGDLS and YYNGEE.

The chain is built from TRBV29-1 and TRBJ2-2, with D possibly being TRBD2 (5 bases). Germline CDR1 is SQVTM and CDR2 is ANQGSEA. The CDR3 totals 18 residues. With 6 bases removed from V and 1 base from J, the gap between germline ends came to 24 bases. CDR3: CSVGLPGSRPGNTGELFF. Written as DNA, the CDR3 is TGCAGCGTGGGCCTACCGGGATCCAGGCCGGGGAACACCGGGGAGCTGTTTTTT.

The chain uses TRBV6-5 and TRBJ2-2, with 9 bases fitting TRBD2. J lost 5 bases, V lost 4 bases, and 8 bases had no gene match. Germline V CDR1 and CDR2: MNHEY, SVGAGI. The CDR3 contains 16 residues. The CDR3 coding sequence is TGTGCCAGCAGTTCCCCGTGGCTAGCGGGGACCGGGGAGCTGTTTTTT. Its protein is CASSSPWLAGTGELFF.

The CDR3 coding sequence is TGCGCCAGCAGCCAAGGGGTTGAGCAGTTCTTC. Translation gives CASSQGVEQFF. The V and J genes are TRBV4-1 and TRBJ2-1; D not resolved. Per germline, CDR1 MGHRA and CDR2 YSYEKL. The CDR3 consists of 11 residues. V was shortened by 1 base and J by 9 bases, with 4 bases between the two germline ends.

The genes are TRBV27 and TRBJ2-7, with D perhaps TRBD2 (5 bases). The germline gives CDR1 MNHEY, CDR2 SMNVEV (reference sequence). V was trimmed by 6 bases and J by 0 bases, leaving 12 bases between them. The CDR3 runs 14 residues. CDR3 nucleotide sequence: TGTGCCAGCAGCGCTTTGGGGAGCTCCTACGAGCAGTACTTC. This translates into CASSALGSSYEQYF.

This clone was observed once. The chain employs TRBV5-1 and TRBJ2-5; 8 nucleotides agree with TRBD2. CDR1 is SGHRS and CDR2 is YFSETQ in the germline V gene. V dropped 4 bases and J dropped 5; count of bases not matched to a gene: 10. This CDR3 has 15 amino acids. The DNA for the CDR3 is TGCGCCAGCAGCACGTTCGCGGGGGGTGGGGAGACCCAGTACTTC. Protein: CASSTFAGGGETQYF.